This T cell receptor beta chain was sequenced in a study of cytomegalovirus exposure and HLA in healthy donors. The wider study: One earlier analysis, a look at around 180 million T cells, found some 100 million unique TCR beta sequences. Study results and caveats: Presence/absence results assume similar sequencing depth per donor, which may not hold. The authors enumerated some 160 TCR beta chains as linked to cytomegalovirus. The majority of CMV-associated TCR beta chains were reported as apparently HLA-restricted in a later analysis.

Concerning this clone: Antigen: not known.

The germline CDR1 and CDR2 sequences are SQVTM and ANQGSEA. This CDR3 spans 13 amino acids. The V gene end was trimmed by 6 bases and the J gene end by 2 bases; junction bases not matched to a gene: 3. Vbeta (60) and Jbeta (13) primers were used in the PCR. The data were produced by immunoSEQ multiplex PCR, yet TCRdb's version contains in-frame clones alone and is incomplete. The table lists some 150,000 clones, roughly 85% of them singletons. The sequence derives from a man aged 35 to 55 in good health and CMV-seronegative. Sequencing was carried out using PBMCs. The rearrangement uses TRBV29-1 and TRBJ2-7; TRBD1 aligns across 11 bases. In DNA form, the CDR3 reads TGCAGCGTCCGGGACAGGGGGACCTACGAGCAGTACTTC. It is translated as CSVRDRGTYEQYF.